The 3 T cell receptor beta chains below come from one sample, sequenced in a study of blood T cells in healthy people across ages (dated by TCRdb to between 2014 and 2016). The library relied on 5' RACE. The instrument was an Illumina HiSeq 2500. A second PCR of about 7 to 12 cycles was performed with a sample-barcoded 5' primer and a J-beta primer mix. The public reads were run again by TCRdb, first through fastp at Q25 and then through MiXCR, and only productive beta chains were kept. Merged by CDR3 protein, the rows form single entries marked with the most common genes and DNA. This sample lists some 1.5 million distinct CDR3 sequences; 28% were detected once. Clones ranked in the top ten supply about 8% of the sample. Sequencing was done on a sample of blood. The receptors originated from a woman younger than 45 in good health.

This clonotype turned up a few times. The chain links TRBV10-3 to TRBJ2-1, with D perhaps assigned TRBD1 or TRBD2 (5 bases each). V shed 0 bases and J shed 13 bases, with 10 bases lying between them. There are 12 residues in the CDR3. CDR1 is ENHRY, CDR2 SYGVKD, per germline. CDR3: CAISESPGPQFF. The CDR3 DNA follows: TGTGCCATCAGTGAGTCTCCGGGACCACAGTTCTTC.

A few counts support this clonotype. The gene calls are TRBV4-3 and TRBJ1-2; D gene uncertain. Per the germline V gene, CDR1 is LGHNA and CDR2 is YSLEER. This CDR3 spans 15 amino acids. Trimming took 0 bases from V and 8 from J, leaving 16 bases between them. CDR3 coding DNA: TGCGCCAGCAGCCAAGATCTCGAGGAGGGTGGGGGCTACACCTTC. Protein: CASSQDLEEGGGYTF.

The sample holds a few counts of this clonotype. V gene TRBV28 combines with J gene TRBJ2-1; TRBD2 matches at 12 bases. This CDR3 is built from 15 residues. Germline V lookup: CDR1 MDHEN, CDR2 SYDVKM. V shed 6 bases and J 3 bases; nucleotides not matched to a gene: 3. The CDR3 coding sequence is TGTGCCAGCAGGGAGGGACTAGCGGGCTACAATGAGCAGTTCTTC. It yields the protein CASREGLAGYNEQFF. The variable domain in full, with the rest retrieved from reference TRBV28 and TRBJ2-1, is DVKVTQSSRYLVKRTGEKVFLECVQDMDHENMFWYRQDPGLGLRLIYFSYDVKMKEKGDIPEGYSVSREKKERFSLILESASTNQTSMYLCASREGLAGYNEQFFGPGTRLTVL.